This T cell receptor (beta chain) was obtained from a study of CD8 T cells in ankylosing spondylitis (dated by TCRdb to 2016 to 2017). For the study in its entirety: The study profiled T cell receptor beta repertoires in healthy donors and ankylosing spondylitis patients to find disease-linked TCR variants. The full study cohort was made up of about 25 ankylosing spondylitis patients and 108 healthy donors. Peripheral blood was sampled, and synovial fluid was also collected from ankylosing spondylitis patients.

Broader findings and caveats from the paper: According to the report, matched synovial fluid samples from ankylosing spondylitis patients were significantly enriched for the disease-linked clones. A TCR beta motif of several highly homologous amino acid variants appeared characteristic of blood from ankylosing spondylitis patients. In peripheral blood, the disease-linked clones were found at relatively low frequencies and had a CD8+ phenotype. Some TCR beta motif variants had previously been reported in synovial fluid and blood of reactive arthritis patients, which suggested common disease-initiation mechanisms.

This clonotype showed up many times. Its antigen remains unidentified. No base qualities exist here, and no much larger clone lies one base off it. Sequencing was performed on an Illumina HiSeq 2500. TCR beta libraries were prepared by quantitative 5'-RACE with molecular barcodes. The authors' pipeline ran thus. A new computational method based on a probabilistic model of VDJ rearrangement was used to identify disease-linked TCR variants. TCRdb redid the processing of the public reads, applying fastp at Q25 and MiXCR, and retained in-frame beta chains. Rows are combined by CDR3 protein, so each entry shows the most common genes and DNA. The V and J calls, along with clone size, are taken from TCRdb and not from the paper's own processing. The sample table holds 150,000 to 200,000 distinct CDR3 sequences, of which around a sixth were seen once. The ten largest clonotypes hold 4.3% of the sample. The sequencing input was blood, either unsorted or a sorted T cell fraction (not recorded which). The source of this sequence is a male donor aged 10-29 years with ankylosing spondylitis or in good health (not recorded which). Donor details come from another sample of the same person, matched by shared clones.

The DNA is as follows: TGTGCCAGCAGGAATTTAAGGAACACTGAAGCTTTCTTT. Protein translation: CASRNLRNTEAFF. The chain is made from TRBV27 and TRBJ1-1, with the D gene not clear enough to name. CDR1 and CDR2 (MNHEY, SMNVEV) derive from the germline V gene (reference sequence). The V end loses 6 bases and the J end loses 1 base, and a stretch of 9 bases separates them. From the cysteine through the phenylalanine, the CDR3 covers 13 amino acids. Kept here is only the CDR3 DNA, which spans 39 bases and is read in frame from base 1.